The 21 T cell receptor beta chains below all came from one sample that was sequenced in a study of T-cell memory formation after mild COVID-19. TCRdb recomputed calls from the 5' RACE reads with MiXCR, one row per CDR3 protein. Of some 210,000 distinct CDR3 sequences detected, approximately 30% appear once; the ten largest clones hold around 10%. Sequencing used PBMCs or a T cell subset sorted from them (not recorded which). The receptors shown here come from an adult woman who had mild COVID-19 (a few samples of this study predate the infection). Cell type and time point are not known.

This clonotype was counted a few times. The chain joins TRBV6-5 to TRBJ2-1; 8 nucleotides align to TRBD1. There are 16 residues in the CDR3. The V gene end was trimmed by 5 bases and the J gene end by 6 bases; junction bases not matched to a gene: 12. From germline, CDR1 is MNHEY and CDR2 SVGAGI. CDR3 sequence: CASSPPGTGGSNEQFF. The CDR3 bases are TGTGCCAGCAGTCCCCCAGGGACAGGTGGTTCCAATGAGCAGTTCTTC.

This clonotype was found a few times. The CDR3 DNA sequence: TGCAGCGTTCTAACGGGATTGGAATACGAGCAGTACTTC. This gives the protein CSVLTGLEYEQYF. The gene calls are TRBV29-1 and TRBJ2-7, with a tentative D call TRBD2 (5 bases). The germline gives CDR1 SQVTM, CDR2 ANQGSEA. CDR3 size: 13 residues. Trimming shortened V by 5 bases and J by 4 bases, and 15 bases separated the two germline ends.

The V and J genes are TRBV14 and TRBJ2-1; D remains unclear. Germline CDR1 SGHDN, CDR2 FVKESK. The CDR3 length is 14 residues. V was pared by 4 bases and J by 6 bases, with 13 bases between. CDR3 DNA: TGTGCCAGCAGCCCCGGGTGGGCTTTCAATGAGCAGTTCTTC. It codes for CASSPGWAFNEQFF.

This chain connects TRBV5-1 to TRBJ2-1; the match to TRBD2 covers 9 bases. Germline V CDR1 and CDR2: SGHRS, YFSETQ. The CDR3 length is 17 residues. The V and J ends lost 0 bases and 5 bases, in that order; junction bases with no gene match: 9. CDR3 DNA sequence: TGCGCCAGCAGCTTGGAACGCGGGAGGGCCCCGGACAATGAGCAGTTCTTC. Its translation: CASSLERGRAPDNEQFF.

The chain uses TRBV20-1 and TRBJ2-1, with TRBD2 matching 13 bases. CDR1 and CDR2 (germline): DFQATT, SNEGSKA (reference sequence). The CDR3 covers 16 residues. V was pared by 4 bases and J by 8 bases, with 11 bases of the junction left unmatched. CDR3 nucleotide sequence: TGCAGTGCTATTGGACTAGCGGGAGAAGCGCCCCATGAGCAGTTCTTC. It encodes CSAIGLAGEAPHEQFF.

The rearrangement links TRBV4-1 to TRBJ2-7; D perhaps matches TRBD2 (5 bases). V shed 3 bases and J shed 3 bases, with 12 bases lying between them. The length of the CDR3 is 14 residues. Per the germline V gene, CDR1 is MGHRA and CDR2 is YSYEKL. This CDR3 reads CASSQNLGSYEQYF. CDR3 bases: TGCGCCAGCAGCCAGAATTTGGGGAGCTACGAGCAGTACTTC.

This clonotype has a handful of counts. This chain uses TRBV5-5 with TRBJ2-1; D possibly corresponds to TRBD2 (5 bases). Germline values: CDR1 SGHKS, CDR2 YYEKEE (reference sequence). The CDR3 has 16 amino acids. Trimming took off 0 bases at V and 7 bases at J, with 17 bases between the two ends. The CDR3 region has the DNA TGTGCCAGCAGCTTGGTGGACTCTCCCTTGGGGAATGAGCAGTTCTTC. Protein: CASSLVDSPLGNEQFF.

The gene calls are TRBV30 and TRBJ1-1, with 10 bases identical to TRBD1. V trimming: 2 bases; J trimming: 6 bases; junction bases outside the gene matches: 6. The germline CDR1 and CDR2 sequences are GTSNPN and SVGIG (reference sequence). The CDR3 spans 14 residues. The CDR3 nucleotides read TGTGCCTGGAGTCTCGGGACAGGGGCCCCTGAAGCTTTCTTT. Amino acid sequence: CAWSLGTGAPEAFF.

The rearrangement uses TRBV2 and TRBJ2-5; D may be TRBD2 (5 bases). Germline CDR1 is SNHLY and CDR2 is FYNNEI. The CDR3 has 15 amino acids. Trimming took 3 bases from V and 4 from J, leaving 15 bases between them. Here the CDR3 DNA reads TGTGCCAGCAGTGAGGACCGGGGAGAGGTAGAGACCCAGTACTTC. Protein: CASSEDRGEVETQYF.

This clonotype was observed at least ten times. V and J are TRBV29-1 and TRBJ2-1; weak D call: TRBD1 (6 bases). Trimming took 4 bases from V and 5 from J, leaving 12 bases between them. The CDR3 totals 13 residues. Germline V gene sequence: CDR1 SQVTM, CDR2 ANQGSEA. The CDR3 spells CSVARDTNNEQFF. DNA for the CDR3: TGCAGCGTTGCCCGGGACACGAACAATGAGCAGTTCTTC.

The V call is TRBV24-1, the J call TRBJ2-3; D gene ambiguous. V shed 2 bases and J shed 2 bases, with 1 base lying between them. Germline lookup yields CDR1 KGHDR and CDR2 SFDVKD. This CDR3 has 12 amino acids. CDR3 in amino acids: CATSDYTDTQYF. The CDR3 region has the DNA TGTGCCACCAGTGATTACACAGATACGCAGTATTTT.

The V and J genes are TRBV27 and TRBJ1-6; the match to TRBD1 covers 8 bases. V lost 5 bases to trimming and J lost 9 bases; unmatched junction nucleotides: 6. From germline, CDR1 is MNHEY and CDR2 SMNVEV (reference sequence). CDR3 size: 14 residues. The CDR3 DNA is TGTGCCAGCAGTCCCTCAGACAGGGGTTCACCCCTCCACTTT. As protein: CASSPSDRGSPLHF.

This chain links TRBV24-1 with TRBJ2-1, with 14 bases that match TRBD2. Trimming cost V 3 bases and J 7 bases; bases outside gene matches: 13. Germline V lookup: CDR1 KGHDR, CDR2 SFDVKD. The CDR3 runs to 19 residues. The CDR3 sequence: CATSDPGTSGRRRGNEQFF. The CDR3 DNA reads TGTGCCACCAGTGATCCCGGGACTAGCGGGAGAAGAAGGGGGAATGAGCAGTTCTTC.

This clonotype was found a few times. The chain employs TRBV9 and TRBJ2-7; TRBD2 agrees at 8 bases. J was trimmed by 5 bases and V by 2 bases; bases with no gene match: 9. The CDR3 spans 15 residues. Germline V lookup: CDR1 SGDLS, CDR2 YYNGEE. The CDR3 sequence: CASSVSHLLADEQYF. The CDR3, as DNA: TGTGCCAGCAGCGTCTCCCACCTACTAGCGGACGAGCAGTACTTC.

The chain recombines TRBV6-5 with TRBJ1-1, with D possibly TRBD1 on 5 matching bases. In germline, CDR1 is MNHEY, CDR2 SVGAGI. The CDR3 is 14 residues long. Trimming removed 10 bases at V and 4 bases at J, with 19 bases between. The CDR3 loop reads CATNILGRGTEAFF. Written as DNA, the CDR3 is TGTGCCACCAATATTTTGGGGCGCGGCACTGAAGCTTTCTTT.

V usage is TRBV29-1 and J usage is TRBJ1-2; D possibly corresponds to TRBD1 (6 bases). Germline loops: CDR1 SQVTM, CDR2 ANQGSEA. The CDR3 sequence is 13 residues long. Trimming pared 4 bases from V and 6 bases from J, leaving 15 bases between. CDR3 sequence reads: CSVGGGHLDGYTF. The CDR3 DNA follows: TGCAGCGTTGGAGGGGGGCATTTGGATGGCTACACCTTC.

The chain combines TRBV19 with TRBJ1-1; the D gene is possibly TRBD1 (6 bases). Germline V gene data show CDR1 as LNHDA and CDR2 as SQIVND (reference sequence). This CDR3 region has 14 residues. V was pared by 7 bases and J by 3 bases, with 15 bases between. CDR3 sequence: CASTNSDRYTEAFF. The CDR3 DNA follows: TGTGCCAGTACCAACTCGGACAGATACACTGAAGCTTTCTTT. The complete variable domain, with remaining parts taken from reference TRBV19 and TRBJ1-1, reads DGGITQSPKYLFRKEGQNVTLSCEQNLNHDAMYWYRQDPGQGLRLIYYSQIVNDFQKGDIAEGYSVSREKKESFPLTVTSAQKNPTAFYLCASTNSDRYTEAFFGQGTRLTVV.

CDR3 coding DNA: TGCGCCAGCAGCTTCGAGGAGGGGGACCAAGAGACCCAGTACTTC. Translated: CASSFEEGDQETQYF. The genes are TRBV5-1 and TRBJ2-5; D assignment may be TRBD1 or TRBD2 (6 bases each). The CDR3 covers 15 residues. Germline assignment: CDR1 SGHRS and CDR2 YFSETQ. V dropped 2 bases and J dropped 0 bases, with 11 bases sitting between them.

In the case of this clonotype: An end of the junction does not agree with germline; a read error may underlie this. V gene TRBV9 combines with J gene TRBJ1-2; TRBD1 matches 8 bases. CDR1 is SGDLS and CDR2 is YYNGEE in the germline V gene. The CDR3 runs 14 residues. The CDR3 loop is CASSAATGAWGYNF. DNA of the CDR3: TGTGCCAGCAGCGCAGCGACAGGGGCGTGGGGCTACAACTTC.

This clonotype was seen at least ten times. The V and J genes are TRBV7-2 and TRBJ2-1; D uncertain. The germline gives CDR1 SGHTA, CDR2 FQGNSA. The CDR3 has 13 amino acids. V was clipped by 1 base and J by 5 bases, with 6 bases between them. The CDR3 DNA is TGTGCCAGCAGCTTAGATGCGGACAATGAGCAGTTCTTC. The encoded protein is CASSLDADNEQFF.

This clonotype was recorded a few times. Compared with germline, one end of the junction differs, possibly owing to a read error. The DNA for the CDR3 is TGCGCCAGCAGCCAGCTTGGGGGAAACGGACTGCCTTCCTTC. Protein product: CASSQLGGNGLPSF. The chain couples TRBV4-1 to TRBJ1-2, with TRBD1 as a possible D gene (5 bases). In germline, CDR1 is MGHRA, CDR2 YSYEKL. The CDR3 is 14 residues long.